Shown below are 10 T cell receptor beta chains from a single sample sequenced in a study of T cells after yellow fever vaccination. One entry per CDR3 protein results from TCRdb running MiXCR on the 5' RACE reads. The sample shows 550,000 to 750,000 distinct CDR3 sequences, approximately 13% of them seen only once. This material consisted of PBMCs, taken on the day of the yellow fever booster vaccination. Receptors were obtained from a man aged 25 to 45 who received the YFV17D yellow fever vaccine.

This clonotype was recorded a few times. This chain links TRBV30 with TRBJ1-1; tentative D call: TRBD1 (5 bases). Trimming left V 5 bases short and J 6 bases short, with 22 bases between. CDR3 length: 15 amino acids. Looked up from germline, CDR1 is GTSNPN and CDR2 is SVGIG (reference sequence). The CDR3 reads CAWSDGGYPQAEAFF. CDR3 bases: TGTGCCTGGTCGGATGGGGGGTATCCCCAGGCTGAAGCTTTCTTT.

This clonotype has a handful of counts. The J gene is TRBJ2-7, the V gene TRBV29-1, with a tentative D call TRBD1 (6 bases). Looked up from germline, CDR1 is SQVTM and CDR2 is ANQGSEA. The germline V and J ends were trimmed by 4 bases and 3 bases, with 22 bases remaining between them. There are 16 residues in the CDR3. This CDR3 is CSVGGQGLSPIYEQYF. CDR3 nucleotides: TGCAGCGTTGGTGGGCAGGGGCTCTCCCCAATCTACGAGCAGTACTTC.

V gene TRBV7-2 combines with J gene TRBJ2-1, with 12 bases fitting TRBD2. The CDR3 spans 15 residues. Germline-derived CDR1 and CDR2 are SGHTA and FQGNSA. The junction had 3 bases not matched to a gene; V was cut back by 7 bases and J by 2 bases. As DNA, the CDR3 is TGTGCCAGCACACTAGCGGGAGGTACCTACAATGAGCAGTTCTTC. Protein: CASTLAGGTYNEQFF.

This clonotype turned up a few times. The genes are TRBV20-1 and TRBJ2-3; 14 bases fit TRBD2. CDR1 is DFQATT and CDR2 is SNEGSKA in the germline V gene (reference sequence). The CDR3 spans 16 residues. Losses at the gene ends were 1 base for V and 3 bases for J; bases not matched to a gene: 3. The CDR3 DNA reads TGCAGTGCTAGAGCGTGGACTAGCGGGAGGACAGATACGCAGTATTTT. This translates into CSARAWTSGRTDTQYF.

This chain uses TRBV6-8 with TRBJ2-7, with D possibly TRBD2 on 6 matching bases. Trimming removed 10 bases at V and 12 bases at J, with 16 bases between. CDR3 size: 10 residues. CDR1 and CDR2 from the germline V gene are MNHGY and SAAAGT. The CDR3 region has the DNA TGTGCCACCCCCCGGGGGAGTCGGTACTTC. Translation gives CATPRGSRYF.

This clonotype was counted between two and nine times. The chain couples TRBV10-3 to TRBJ2-2; 9 positions agree with TRBD2. The CDR3 runs 17 residues. Trimming removed 8 bases from V and 3 bases from J; junction bases left unmatched: 13. The germline gives CDR1 ENHRY, CDR2 SYGVKD. CDR3 in amino acids: CAIGGLSGRVDTGELFF. CDR3 nucleotide sequence: TGTGCCATCGGAGGCCTTAGCGGGAGAGTCGACACCGGGGAGCTGTTTTTT.

This clonotype was seen ten or more times. The rearrangement joins TRBV11-2 to TRBJ1-4; no clear D gene. The CDR3 sequence is 16 residues long. With 4 bases removed from V and 0 bases from J, the gap between germline ends came to 12 bases. In germline, CDR1 is SGHAT, CDR2 FQNNGV. CDR3 region: CASSSAPSTTNEKLFF. CDR3 nucleotide sequence: TGTGCCAGCAGCTCCGCTCCGTCTACAACTAATGAAAAACTGTTTTTT.

V usage is TRBV6-1 and J usage is TRBJ1-5; 7 bases are a match to TRBD1. V was pared by 6 bases and J by 10 bases, with 18 bases of the junction left unmatched. The CDR3 is made up of 16 amino acids. Germline CDR1 is MNHNS and CDR2 is SASEGT. For the CDR3, the DNA is TGTGCCAGCAGCCAAGGGTACGGGACAGCCCCCGGTCCCCAGCATTTT. This translates into CASSQGYGTAPGPQHF.

For the CDR3, the DNA is TGTGCCACCAGCAGAGTTGGACAGGCCTTGGGGGGCTACACCTTC. Protein product: CATSRVGQALGGYTF. The chain uses TRBV15 and TRBJ1-2, with TRBD1 matching 7 bases. Trimming removed 1 base from V and 8 bases from J; junction bases left unmatched: 10. Germline V CDR1 and CDR2: LNHNV, YYDKDF (reference sequence). The CDR3 has 15 residues.

This clonotype was recorded a few times. The genes are TRBV29-1 and TRBJ2-2; 12 positions agree with TRBD1. The CDR3 has 13 residues. CDR1 SQVTM and CDR2 ANQGSEA come from the germline V gene. V shed 7 bases and J 8 bases; nucleotides not matched to a gene: 5. CDR3 nucleotides: TGCAGCGGGGACAGGGGGCCTGGTGGGGAGCTGTTTTTT. Its protein is CSGDRGPGGELFF.